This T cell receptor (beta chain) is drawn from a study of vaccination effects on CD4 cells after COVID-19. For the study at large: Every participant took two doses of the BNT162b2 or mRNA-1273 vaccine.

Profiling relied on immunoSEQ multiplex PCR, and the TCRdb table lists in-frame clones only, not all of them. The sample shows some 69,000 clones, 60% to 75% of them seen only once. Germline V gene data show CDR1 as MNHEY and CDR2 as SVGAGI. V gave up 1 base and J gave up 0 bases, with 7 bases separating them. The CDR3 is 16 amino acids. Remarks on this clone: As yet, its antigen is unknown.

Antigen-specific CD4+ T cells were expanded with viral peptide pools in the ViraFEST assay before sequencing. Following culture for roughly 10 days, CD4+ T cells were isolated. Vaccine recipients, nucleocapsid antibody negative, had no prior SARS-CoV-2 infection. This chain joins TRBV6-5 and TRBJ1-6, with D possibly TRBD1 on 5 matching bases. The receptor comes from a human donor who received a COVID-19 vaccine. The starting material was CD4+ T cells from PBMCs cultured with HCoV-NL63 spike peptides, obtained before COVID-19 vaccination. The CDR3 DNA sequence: TGTGCCAGCAGTTACTTGGGGGTCTCCTATAATTCACCCCTCCACTTT. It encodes CASSYLGVSYNSPLHF.